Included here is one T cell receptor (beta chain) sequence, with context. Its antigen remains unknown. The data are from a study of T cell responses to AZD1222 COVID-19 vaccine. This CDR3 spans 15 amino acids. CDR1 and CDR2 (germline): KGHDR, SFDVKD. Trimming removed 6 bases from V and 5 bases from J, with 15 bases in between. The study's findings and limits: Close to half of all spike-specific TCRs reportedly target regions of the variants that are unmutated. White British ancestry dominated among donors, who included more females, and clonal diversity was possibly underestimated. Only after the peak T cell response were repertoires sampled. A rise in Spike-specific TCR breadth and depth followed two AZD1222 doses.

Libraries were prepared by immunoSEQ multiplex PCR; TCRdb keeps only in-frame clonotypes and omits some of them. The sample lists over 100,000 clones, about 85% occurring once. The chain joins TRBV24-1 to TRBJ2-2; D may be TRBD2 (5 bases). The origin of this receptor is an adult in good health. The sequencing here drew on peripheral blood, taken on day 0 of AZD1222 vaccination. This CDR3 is CATSPRGERTGELFF. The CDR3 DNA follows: TGTGCCACCAGTCCCCGGGGAGAAAGGACCGGGGAGCTGTTTTTT.